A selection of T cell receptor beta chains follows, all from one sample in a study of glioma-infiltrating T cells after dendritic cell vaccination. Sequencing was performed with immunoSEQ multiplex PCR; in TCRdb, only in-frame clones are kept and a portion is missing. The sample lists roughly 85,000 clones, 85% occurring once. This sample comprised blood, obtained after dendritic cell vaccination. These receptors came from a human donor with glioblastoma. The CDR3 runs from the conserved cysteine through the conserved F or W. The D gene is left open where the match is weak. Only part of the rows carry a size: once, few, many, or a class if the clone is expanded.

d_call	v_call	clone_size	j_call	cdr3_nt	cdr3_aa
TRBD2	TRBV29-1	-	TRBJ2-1	TGCAGCGTTGTCGGGCTAGCGGGAGACAGTGAGCAGTTCTTC	CSVVGLAGDSEQFF
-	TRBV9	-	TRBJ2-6	TGTGCCAGCAGCACGGGGGCTGGGGCCAACGTCCTGACTTTC	CASSTGAGANVLTF
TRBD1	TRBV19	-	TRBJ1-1	TGTGCCAGTAGTACGGATCATGACAGGGGGATGAACACTGAAGCTTTCTTT	CASSTDHDRGMNTEAFF
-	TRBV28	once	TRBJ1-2	TGTGCCAGCAGTTCACCTTATATGGGCAGCTATGGCTACACCTTC	CASSSPYMGSYGYTF
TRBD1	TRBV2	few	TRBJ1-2	TGTGCCAGCAGTGAAGTCGACAGGGGGTCTAACTATGGCTACACCTTC	CASSEVDRGSNYGYTF
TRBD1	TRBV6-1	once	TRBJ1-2	TGTGCCAGCAGAATCTCCGGGACAGGGGATCTCACCTTC	CASRISGTGDLTF
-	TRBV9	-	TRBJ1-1	TGTGCCAGCAGCCCTTGGTCTATGAACACTGAAGCTTTCTTT	CASSPWSMNTEAFF
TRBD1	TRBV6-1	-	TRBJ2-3	TGTGCCAGCCGGGGACAGGGACTAAGCACAGATACGCAGTATTTT	CASRGQGLSTDTQYF
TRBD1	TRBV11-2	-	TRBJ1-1	TGTGCCAGCAGCTTAGCTACAGGGGGTGGTACTGAAGCTTTCTTT	CASSLATGGGTEAFF
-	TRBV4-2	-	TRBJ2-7	TGTGCCAGCAGCCAAGAAGACCGCGGCGGAACCGGAGCCTACGAGCAGTACTTC	CASSQEDRGGTGAYEQYF
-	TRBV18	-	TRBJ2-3	TGTGCCAGCTCACCCTACGGGAGTCAGGCAGATACGCAGTATTTT	CASSPYGSQADTQYF
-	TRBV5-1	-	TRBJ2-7	TGCGCCAGCAGCTTTGGGAGGGGGGTTATTCAGGACTACGAGCAGTACTTC	CASSFGRGVIQDYEQYF
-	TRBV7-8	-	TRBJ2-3	TGTGCCAGCAGCTTACTGCCTAGCGCCCCAGATACGCAGTATTTT	CASSLLPSAPDTQYF
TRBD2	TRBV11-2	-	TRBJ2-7	TGTGCCAGCAGCTCCACCCTAGCGGCCACCTCCTACGAGCAGTACTTC	CASSSTLAATSYEQYF
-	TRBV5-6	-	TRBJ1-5	TGTGCCAGCAGCTTGGGGACCCGAGGACTTAAGCATTTT	CASSLGTRGLKHF
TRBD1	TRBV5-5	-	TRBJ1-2	TGTGCCAGCAGCATGGGACAGGCGACCTATGGCTACACCTTC	CASSMGQATYGYTF
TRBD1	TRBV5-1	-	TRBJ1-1	TGCGCCAGCAGACTTGACAGGGGGCGGGCTTTCTTT	CASRLDRGRAFF
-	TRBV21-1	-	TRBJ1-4	TGTGCCAGCAGCAGACAGACTACAGGGGACTCAAATGAAAAACTGTTTTTT	CASSRQTTGDSNEKLFF
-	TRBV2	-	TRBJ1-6	TGTGCCAGCAGTGAAATGGACATAAATTCACCCCTCCACTTT	CASSEMDINSPLHF
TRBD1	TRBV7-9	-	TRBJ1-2	TGTGCCAGCAGCCGCCGGGACAGATCAAACTATGGCTACACCTTC	CASSRRDRSNYGYTF
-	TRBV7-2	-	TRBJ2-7	TGTGCCAGCAGCTTAGGGATAGACAGGACGGGCTACGAGCAGTACTTC	CASSLGIDRTGYEQYF
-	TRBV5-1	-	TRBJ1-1	TGCGCCAGCAGCTTTGCCGGGACAAACACTGAAGCTTTCTTT	CASSFAGTNTEAFF
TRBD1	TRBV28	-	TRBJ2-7	TGTGCCAGCACCGCCCCGACAGGGGAATACGAGCAGTACTTC	CASTAPTGEYEQYF
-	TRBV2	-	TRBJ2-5	TGTGCCAGCAGTGAAGAGGTGGGCCCCCAAGAGACCCAGTACTTC	CASSEEVGPQETQYF
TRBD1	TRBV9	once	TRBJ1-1	TGTGCCAGCAGCTCAGGGGGCCCTGAAGCTTTCTTT	CASSSGGPEAFF
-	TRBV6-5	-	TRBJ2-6	TGTGCCAGCAGTTACCCACGGAGCTCTGGGGCCAACGTCCTGACTTTC	CASSYPRSSGANVLTF
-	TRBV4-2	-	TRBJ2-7	TGTGCCAGCAGCCAAGAGGGCACCTACGAGCAGTACTTC	CASSQEGTYEQYF
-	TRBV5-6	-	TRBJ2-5	TGTGCCAGCAGTACCTGGGGGGTCGAAGAGACCCAGTACTTC	CASSTWGVEETQYF
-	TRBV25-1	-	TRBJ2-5	TGTGCCAGCAGTGGAGGGCGGGACGTGGAGACCCAGTACTTC	CASSGGRDVETQYF
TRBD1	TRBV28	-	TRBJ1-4	TGTGCCAGCAGTTTATATCAGGGGGCAAGGCATGAAAAACTGTTTTTT	CASSLYQGARHEKLFF
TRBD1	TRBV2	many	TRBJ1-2	TGTGCCAGCAGTAAGACAGGGTACACACCTGAAGGCGGCTACACCTTC	CASSKTGYTPEGGYTF
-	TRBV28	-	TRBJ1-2	TGTGCCAGCAGTTTTGGGGGCTGGGATGGCTACACCTTC	CASSFGGWDGYTF
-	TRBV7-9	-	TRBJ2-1	TGTGCCAGCAGCTTAGCCGGACTTCCCGCCTACAATGAGCAGTTCTTC	CASSLAGLPAYNEQFF
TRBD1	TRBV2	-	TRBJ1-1	TGTGCCATCCAACAGGGGGCGAACACTGAAGCTTTCTTT	CAIQQGANTEAFF
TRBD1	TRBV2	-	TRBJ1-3	TGTGCCAGAACGGGGACAGGGGGGACTACTGGAAACACCATATATTTT	CARTGTGGTTGNTIYF
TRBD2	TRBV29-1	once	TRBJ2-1	TGCAGCGTTGAAGGGACTAGTAATGAGCAGTTCTTC	CSVEGTSNEQFF
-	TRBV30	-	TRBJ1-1	TGTGCCTGGAGACAGGGGAACACTGAAGCTTTCTTT	CAWRQGNTEAFF
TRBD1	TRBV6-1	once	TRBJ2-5	TGTGCCAGCAGTGAGCAGGGGGCTTACGAGACCCAGTACTTC	CASSEQGAYETQYF
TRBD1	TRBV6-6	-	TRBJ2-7	TGTGCCAGCAGTTACCAAACAGGGGGCTACGAGCAGTACTTC	CASSYQTGGYEQYF
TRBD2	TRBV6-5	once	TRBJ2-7	TGTGCCAGCAGTTATACCGGGACTAGCAACTACGAGCAGTACTTC	CASSYTGTSNYEQYF
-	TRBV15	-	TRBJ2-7	TGTGCCACCAGCAGCCCCGGGGACGGACTAACCTACGAGCAGTACTTC	CATSSPGDGLTYEQYF
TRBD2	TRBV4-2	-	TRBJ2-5	TGTGCCAGCAGCCGGGGACTAGCGGGAGACTCAGAGACCCAGTACTTC	CASSRGLAGDSETQYF
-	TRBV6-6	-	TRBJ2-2	TGTGCCAGCAGCGAGAACAGGGTGGTCACCGGGGAGCTGTTTTTT	CASSENRVVTGELFF
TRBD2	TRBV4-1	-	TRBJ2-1	TGCGCCAGCAGCCATACCGGGACTATTAATGAGCAGTTCTTC	CASSHTGTINEQFF
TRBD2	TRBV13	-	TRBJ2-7	TGTGCCAGCAGCCTGGGACTAGCGGGAGAAGGAACCTACGAGCAGTACTTC	CASSLGLAGEGTYEQYF
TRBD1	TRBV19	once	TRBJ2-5	TGTGCCAGTAGTATAGGTCCAGGGGGCCAAGAGACCCAGTACTTC	CASSIGPGGQETQYF
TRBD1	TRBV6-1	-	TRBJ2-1	TGTGCCAGCAGTGAAGCGCGAACAGGGGCCCAGTATAGTTTAAATGAGCAGTTCTTC	CASSEARTGAQYSLNEQFF
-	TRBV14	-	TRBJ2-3	TGTGCCAGCAGCCCTACAGAGACTACGCAGTATTTT	CASSPTETTQYF